The 11 T cell receptor beta chains reported below all come from one sample, sequenced in a study of a mutant IDH1 vaccine in newly diagnosed glioma. Sequencing was performed with immunoSEQ multiplex PCR; in TCRdb, only in-frame clones are kept and a portion is missing. Of tens of thousands of clones listed, roughly nine tenths are singletons. Antigen specificity for these receptors is unknown. The time point is: week 5, during vaccination. Vaccination comprised doses that each held 300 ug of mutant IDH1 20-mer peptide, plus topical imiquimod. This specimen was PBMCs, taken from a glioma patient whose treatment included an IDH1 peptide vaccine. These receptors were taken from a woman between 45 and 60 years old with glioma.

In the case of this clone: Other DNA sequences in the same sample also yield this CDR3. CDR3 bases: TGTGCCAGCAGTGTGGCGGCTAGCGGGAGGCCCAGGGGGCTACGAGAGCAGTACTTC. The encoded protein is CASSVAASGRPRGLREQYF. The rearrangement links TRBV27 to TRBJ2-7; 11 bases map to TRBD2. CDR1 and CDR2 from the germline V gene are MNHEY and SMNVEV (reference sequence). This CDR3 is 19 amino acids long. Germline trimming cut 5 bases from V and 7 bases from J; bases unmatched to any gene: 22.

The V call is TRBV10-1, the J call TRBJ2-2, with a possible D match to TRBD2 (6 bases). CDR3 length: 15 residues. Germline loops: CDR1 WNHNN, CDR2 SYGVQD (reference sequence). V was pared by 6 bases and J by 6 bases, with 17 bases between. This CDR3 is CASSVAEAGAGELFF. CDR3 coding DNA: TGCGCCAGCAGCGTAGCGGAGGCGGGCGCCGGGGAGCTGTTTTTT.

The J gene is TRBJ2-5, the V gene TRBV11-2, with D perhaps TRBD2 (6 bases). Germline V lookup: CDR1 SGHAT, CDR2 FQNNGV. The CDR3 runs 13 residues. Trimming removed 9 bases from V and 2 bases from J, with 13 bases in between. The CDR3 here is CASAGSQQETQYF. The CDR3 nucleotides are TGTGCCAGTGCGGGGTCCCAACAAGAGACCCAGTACTTC.

The rearrangement links TRBV19 to TRBJ1-4; TRBD1 agrees at 8 bases. The CDR3 has 16 residues. Germline values: CDR1 LNHDA, CDR2 SQIVND (reference sequence). J gave up 8 bases and V 4 bases, and 12 bases lay outside the gene matches. In DNA, the CDR3 is TGTGCCAGTAGTACCGGGACAGGACCGTATGGGGAAAAACTGTTTTTT. It is translated as CASSTGTGPYGEKLFF.

The rearrangement links TRBV7-8 to TRBJ2-7; perhaps TRBD1 as D (5 bases). The germline gives CDR1 SGHVS, CDR2 FQNEAQ. V was cut by 5 bases and J by 6 bases, with 17 bases left in between. This CDR3 is built from 14 residues. CDR3 residues: CASSMTAIMGEQYF. The DNA of the CDR3 is TGTGCCAGCAGCATGACAGCGATAATGGGCGAGCAGTACTTC. Together with reference TRBV7-8 and TRBJ2-7, the CDR3 gives the full variable domain: GAGVSQSPRYKVAKRGQDVALRCDPISGHVSLFWYQQALGQGPEFLTYFQNEAQLDKSGLPSDRFFAERPEGSVSTLKIQRTQQEDSAVYLCASSMTAIMGEQYFGPGTRLTVT.

The chain recombines TRBV19 with TRBJ2-7, with 10 bases that match TRBD1. The V gene's germline CDR1 is LNHDA and CDR2 SQIVND (reference sequence). This CDR3 spans 13 amino acids. With V trimmed by 6 bases and J by 6 bases, 5 bases remained unmatched. The CDR3 loop is CASSRDRGSEQYF. The CDR3 DNA reads as TGTGCCAGTAGCCGGGACAGGGGAAGCGAGCAGTACTTC.

The chain recombines TRBV28 with TRBJ2-3; D remains unclear. Germline CDR1 is MDHEN and CDR2 is SYDVKM. The CDR3 extends over 13 amino acids. V was trimmed by 2 bases and J by 6 bases, leaving 9 bases between them. CDR3 region: CASSLGPHDTQYF. For the CDR3, the DNA is TGTGCCAGCAGTTTAGGTCCGCATGATACGCAGTATTTT.

CDR3 DNA: TGTGCCTGGAGTGTACCAAGGGGGGACAGGACTTCTAACTATGGCTACACCTTC. This codes for CAWSVPRGDRTSNYGYTF. J is TRBJ1-2 and V is TRBV30; 8 bases agree with TRBD1. The CDR3 is 18 amino acids. V shed 0 bases, J shed 0 bases, and the junction held 12 bases outside the gene matches. Germline lookup yields CDR1 GTSNPN and CDR2 SVGIG (reference sequence).

V is TRBV6-1 and J is TRBJ1-5; no reliable D call. The CDR3 spans 13 residues. The V end was cut by 5 bases, the J end by 7 bases, with 12 bases between. Germline V gene data show CDR1 as MNHNS and CDR2 as SASEGT. The CDR3 here is CASSLTWAQPQHF. The CDR3 DNA reads as TGTGCCAGCAGTCTTACATGGGCCCAGCCCCAGCATTTT.

As DNA, the CDR3 is TGCGCCAGCAGCAGGGAGGGGCTTTTAGATACGCAGTATTTT. This codes for CASSREGLLDTQYF. The V call is TRBV4-1, the J call TRBJ2-3; 7 bases align to TRBD2. Germline V lookup: CDR1 MGHRA, CDR2 YSYEKL. The CDR3 contains 14 residues. The V segment lost 5 bases and the J segment 5 bases; nucleotides outside the gene matches: 7.

This clone was seen only once. The chain is built from TRBV5-6 and TRBJ2-7, with D maybe TRBD1 (5 bases). Germline CDR1 reads SGHDT; CDR2 reads YYEEEE. This CDR3 comprises 15 residues. Between the trimmed V and J ends, which lost 1 base and 2 bases, there was a span of 13 bases. The chain's CDR3 is CASSLQGRGPYEQYF. The DNA for the CDR3 is TGTGCCAGCAGCTTGCAGGGCCGCGGCCCCTACGAGCAGTACTTC.